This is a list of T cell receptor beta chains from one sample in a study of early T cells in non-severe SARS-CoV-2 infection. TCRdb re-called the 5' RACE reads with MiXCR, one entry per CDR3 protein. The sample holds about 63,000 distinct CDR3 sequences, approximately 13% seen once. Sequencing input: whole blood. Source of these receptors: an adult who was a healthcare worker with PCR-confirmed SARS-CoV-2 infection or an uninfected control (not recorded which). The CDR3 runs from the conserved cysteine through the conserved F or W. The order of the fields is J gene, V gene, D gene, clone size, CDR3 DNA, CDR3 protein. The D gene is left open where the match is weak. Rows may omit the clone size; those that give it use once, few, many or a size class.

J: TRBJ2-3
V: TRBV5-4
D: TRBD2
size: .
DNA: TGTGCCAGCAGCCGCGGAGGACGGGGGGGTAGTACAGATACGCAGTATTTT
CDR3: CASSRGGRGGSTDTQYF

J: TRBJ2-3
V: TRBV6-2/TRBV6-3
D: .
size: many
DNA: TGTGCCAGCAGTCCGGAAGGAGATACGCAGTATTTT
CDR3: CASSPEGDTQYF

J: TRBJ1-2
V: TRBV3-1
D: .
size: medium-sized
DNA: TGTGCCAGCAGCCCCCGACAAGGAAGCTATGGCTACACCTTC
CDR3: CASSPRQGSYGYTF

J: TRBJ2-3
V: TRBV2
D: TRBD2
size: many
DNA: TGTGCCAGCAGCAGAGGACTAGCGGGTGGTGCAGATACGCAGTATTTT
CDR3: CASSRGLAGGADTQYF

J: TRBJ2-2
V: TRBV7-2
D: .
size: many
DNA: TGTGCCAGCAGCCTTTACACCGGGGAGCTGTTTTTT
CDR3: CASSLYTGELFF

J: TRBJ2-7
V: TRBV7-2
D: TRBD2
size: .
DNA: TGTGCCAGCAGCCCCCGGACTAGCGGGGGGGCCCCAATCTACGAGCAGTACTTC
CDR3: CASSPRTSGGAPIYEQYF

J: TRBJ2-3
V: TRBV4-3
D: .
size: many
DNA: TGCGCCAGCAGCCAAATAGGGGACTCCACAGATACGCAGTATTTT
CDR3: CASSQIGDSTDTQYF

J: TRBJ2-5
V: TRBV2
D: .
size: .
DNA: TGTGCCAGCAGTGGGATGGAGACCCAGTACTTC
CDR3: CASSGMETQYF

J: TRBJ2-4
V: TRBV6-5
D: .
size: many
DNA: TGTGCCAGCAGTTACAACCACCCTTACGGAAACATTCAGTACTTC
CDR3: CASSYNHPYGNIQYF

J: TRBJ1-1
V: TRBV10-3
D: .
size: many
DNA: TGTGCCATCAGTGATTACACAGAGGGCACTGAAGCTTTCTTT
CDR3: CAISDYTEGTEAFF

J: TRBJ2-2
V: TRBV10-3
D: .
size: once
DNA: TGTGCCATCAGTGACCCGAGGCAGGGACAAGTGAGGGAGCTGTTTTTT
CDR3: CAISDPRQGQVRELFF

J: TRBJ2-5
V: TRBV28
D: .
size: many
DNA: TGTGCCAGCAGCGGAGGGACCCAGTACTTC
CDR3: CASSGGTQYF

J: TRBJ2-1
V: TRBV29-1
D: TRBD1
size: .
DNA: TGCAGCGTCCCGGGACAGGGTGGCTATGAGCAGTTCTTC
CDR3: CSVPGQGGYEQFF

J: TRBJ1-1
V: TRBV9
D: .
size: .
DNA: TGTGCCAGCAGCCCAGAGTACAATTCTGAAGCTTTCTTT
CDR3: CASSPEYNSEAFF

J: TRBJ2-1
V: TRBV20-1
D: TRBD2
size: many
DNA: TGCAGTGTTACCTCTAGCGGGGGCCTACGGGAGCAGTTCTTC
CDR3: CSVTSSGGLREQFF

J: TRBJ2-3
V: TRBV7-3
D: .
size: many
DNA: TGTGCCAGCAGTCTAGGCAGGGTGAGCGATACGCAGTATTTT
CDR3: CASSLGRVSDTQYF

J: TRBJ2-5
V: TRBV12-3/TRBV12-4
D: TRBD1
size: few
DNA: TGTGCCAGCAGGGTGACAGGGCTTGCGGCCCAGTACTTC
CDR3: CASRVTGLAAQYF

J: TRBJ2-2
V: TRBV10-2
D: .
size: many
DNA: TGCGCCAGCAGCAGTTTGGGGCCCGGGGAGCTGTTTTTT
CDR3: CASSSLGPGELFF

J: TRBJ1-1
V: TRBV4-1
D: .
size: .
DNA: TGCGCCAGCAGCCAAGATAAGCGGACTGAAGCTTTCTTT
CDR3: CASSQDKRTEAFF

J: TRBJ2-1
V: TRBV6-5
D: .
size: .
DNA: TGTGCCAGCAGTTATGGGGGTTCCTACAATGAGCAGTTCTTC
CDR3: CASSYGGSYNEQFF

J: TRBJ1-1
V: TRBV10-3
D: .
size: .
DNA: TGTGCCACCCAGGAAGATATGAACACTGAAGCTTTCTTT
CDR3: CATQEDMNTEAFF

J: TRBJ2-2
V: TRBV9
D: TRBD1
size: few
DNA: TGTGCCAGCAGCGGGGACAGGGGTACGAACACCGGGGAGCTGTTTTTT
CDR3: CASSGDRGTNTGELFF

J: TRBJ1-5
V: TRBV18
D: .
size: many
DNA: TGTGCCAGCTCACTCGGGGGGGGACGGCAGCCCCAGCATTTT
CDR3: CASSLGGGRQPQHF

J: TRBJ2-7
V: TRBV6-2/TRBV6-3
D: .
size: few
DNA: TGTGCCAGCAGTTCCCCCGGGGGGACAGGCGCCTACGAGCAGTACTTC
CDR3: CASSSPGGTGAYEQYF

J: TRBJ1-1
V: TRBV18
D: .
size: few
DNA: TGTGCCAGCTCACCGGAGGGGGAACGGCTAATGAACACTGAAGCTTTCTTT
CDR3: CASSPEGERLMNTEAFF

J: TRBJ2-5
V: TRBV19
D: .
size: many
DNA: TGTGCCAGTAGTGGGTCTAACCAAGAGACCCAGTACTTC
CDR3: CASSGSNQETQYF

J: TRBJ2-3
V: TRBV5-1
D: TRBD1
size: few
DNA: TGCGCCAGCAGCTGGACAGGGGGGACAGATACGCAGTATTTT
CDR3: CASSWTGGTDTQYF

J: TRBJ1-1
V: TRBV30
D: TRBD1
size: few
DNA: TGTGCCTGGGGACCGGGACAGACAAAAGCTTTCTTT
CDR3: CAWGPGQTKAFF

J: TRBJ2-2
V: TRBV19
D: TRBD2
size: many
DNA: TGTGCCAGTAGGGCGCCGGGGGACTACCTGAACACCGGGGAGCTGTTTTTT
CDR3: CASRAPGDYLNTGELFF

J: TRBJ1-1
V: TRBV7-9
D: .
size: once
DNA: TGTGCCAGCAGCTTCCAGGGTTTCACTGAAGCTTTCTTT
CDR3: CASSFQGFTEAFF

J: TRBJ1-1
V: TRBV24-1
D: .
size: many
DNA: TGTGCCACCAGTGAGATTACAGGGCAAGTTCCTGAAGCTTTCTTT
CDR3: CATSEITGQVPEAFF

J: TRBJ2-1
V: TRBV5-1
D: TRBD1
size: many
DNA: TGCGCCAGCAGCTGGGGGACAGGGGGGAATGAGCAGTTCTTC
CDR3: CASSWGTGGNEQFF

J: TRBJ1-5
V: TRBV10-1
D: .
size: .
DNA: TGCGCCAGCAGTGAAATAGAGGGTCAGCCCCAGCATTTT
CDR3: CASSEIEGQPQHF

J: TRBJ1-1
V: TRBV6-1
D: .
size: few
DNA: TGTGCCACGCTAGACAGGAGGTACACTGAAGCTTTCTTT
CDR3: CATLDRRYTEAFF

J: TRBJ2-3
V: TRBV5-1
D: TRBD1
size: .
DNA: TGCGCCAGCAGACGGGACAGGGGGACCCCCTTGGATACGCAGTATTTT
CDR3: CASRRDRGTPLDTQYF

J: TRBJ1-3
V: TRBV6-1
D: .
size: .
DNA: TGTGCCAGCAGGGCAGGGGCCCGGACTGGAAACACCATATATTTT
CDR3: CASRAGARTGNTIYF

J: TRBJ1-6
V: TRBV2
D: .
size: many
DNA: TGTGCCAGCCGCTCAGGGTCGAGCTCCTATAATTCACCCCTCCACTTT
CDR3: CASRSGSSSYNSPLHF

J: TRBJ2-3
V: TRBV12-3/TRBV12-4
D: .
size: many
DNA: TGTGCCAGAAATCCCAGGGGACTCCCTACGAGGGGCACAGATACGCAGTATTTT
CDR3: CARNPRGLPTRGTDTQYF

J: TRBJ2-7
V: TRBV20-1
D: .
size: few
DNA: TGCAGTGCTAGAGATTGGAAAACAGACGAGCAGTACTTC
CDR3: CSARDWKTDEQYF

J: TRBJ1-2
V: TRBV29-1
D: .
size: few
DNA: TGCAGCGTTGAACCTTACACCTTC
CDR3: CSVEPYTF

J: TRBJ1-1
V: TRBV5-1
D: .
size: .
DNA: TGCGCCAGCAGCTTGAGCCCATTGGGGGTTTTGAGCACTGAAGCTTTCTTT
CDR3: CASSLSPLGVLSTEAFF

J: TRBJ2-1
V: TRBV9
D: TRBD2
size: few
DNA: TGTGCCAGCAGCGTGACCGGGACTAGCATAAATGAGCAGTTCTTC
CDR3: CASSVTGTSINEQFF